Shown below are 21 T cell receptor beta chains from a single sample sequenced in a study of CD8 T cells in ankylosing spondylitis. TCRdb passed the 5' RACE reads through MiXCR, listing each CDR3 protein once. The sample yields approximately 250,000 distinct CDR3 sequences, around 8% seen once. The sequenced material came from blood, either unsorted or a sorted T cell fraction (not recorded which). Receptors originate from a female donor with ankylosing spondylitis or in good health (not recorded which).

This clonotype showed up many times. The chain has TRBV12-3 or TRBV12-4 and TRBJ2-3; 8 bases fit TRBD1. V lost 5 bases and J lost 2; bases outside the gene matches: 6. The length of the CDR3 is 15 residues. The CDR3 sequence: CASSPRTGTTDTQYF. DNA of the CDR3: TGTGCCAGCAGTCCGCGGACAGGGACCACAGATACGCAGTATTTT.

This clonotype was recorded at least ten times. The CDR3 sequence: CASSLSGEGLGTQYF. CDR3 DNA sequence: TGTGCCAGCAGTTTAAGTGGGGAGGGCCTTGGAACGCAGTATTTT. The chain recombines TRBV12-3 or TRBV12-4 with TRBJ2-3; TRBD2 matches at 7 bases. The CDR3 totals 15 residues. The J segment lost 9 bases and the V segment lost 2 bases, leaving 11 bases of the junction unmatched.

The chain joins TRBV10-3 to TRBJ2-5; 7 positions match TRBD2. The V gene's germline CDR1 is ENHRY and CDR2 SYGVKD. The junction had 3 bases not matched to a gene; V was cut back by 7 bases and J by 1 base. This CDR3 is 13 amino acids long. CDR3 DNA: TGTGCCATCAAAGGCGGGAGCCAAGAGACCCAGTACTTC. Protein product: CAIKGGSQETQYF.

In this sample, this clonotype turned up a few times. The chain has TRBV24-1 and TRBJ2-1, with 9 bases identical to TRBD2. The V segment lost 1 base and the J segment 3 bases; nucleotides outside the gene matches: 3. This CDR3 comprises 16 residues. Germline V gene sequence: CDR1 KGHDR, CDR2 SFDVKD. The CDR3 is CATSDFGAGGYNEQFF. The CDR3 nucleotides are TGTGCCACCAGTGATTTTGGAGCGGGAGGCTACAATGAGCAGTTCTTC.

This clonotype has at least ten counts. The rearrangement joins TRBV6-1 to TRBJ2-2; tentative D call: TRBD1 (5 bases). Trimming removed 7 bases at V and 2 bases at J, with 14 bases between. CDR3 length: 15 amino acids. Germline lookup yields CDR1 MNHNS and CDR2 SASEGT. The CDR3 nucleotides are TGTGCCAGCACACCCGTGGGGCCCAACACCGGGGAGCTGTTTTTT. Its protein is CASTPVGPNTGELFF.

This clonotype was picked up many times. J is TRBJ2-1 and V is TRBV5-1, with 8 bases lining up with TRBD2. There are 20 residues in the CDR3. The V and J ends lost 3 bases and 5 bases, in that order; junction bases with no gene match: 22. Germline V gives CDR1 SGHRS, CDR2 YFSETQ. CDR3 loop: CASSWRSGAGGLIQDNEQFF. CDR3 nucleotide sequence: TGCGCCAGCAGCTGGCGCTCAGGGGCGGGAGGCTTAATCCAGGACAATGAGCAGTTCTTC.

In nucleotides, the CDR3 is TGCGCCAGCAGCTTGGCCTTGAGACAGGGGACCCCCCAACTGAACACTGAAGCTTTCTTT. Protein: CASSLALRQGTPQLNTEAFF. The chain uses TRBV5-1 and TRBJ1-1, with 8 bases lining up with TRBD1. The CDR3 runs 20 residues. The germline gives CDR1 SGHRS, CDR2 YFSETQ. The V and J ends lost 0 bases and 0 bases, in that order; junction bases with no gene match: 16.

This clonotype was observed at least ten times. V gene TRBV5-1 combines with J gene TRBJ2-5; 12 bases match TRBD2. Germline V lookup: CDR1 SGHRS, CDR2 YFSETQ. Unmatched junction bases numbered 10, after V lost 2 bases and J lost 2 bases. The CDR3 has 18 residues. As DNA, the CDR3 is TGCGCCAGCAGCTTTGGTCTAGCGGGAGGGCCAGGGCAAGAGACCCAGTACTTC. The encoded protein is CASSFGLAGGPGQETQYF.

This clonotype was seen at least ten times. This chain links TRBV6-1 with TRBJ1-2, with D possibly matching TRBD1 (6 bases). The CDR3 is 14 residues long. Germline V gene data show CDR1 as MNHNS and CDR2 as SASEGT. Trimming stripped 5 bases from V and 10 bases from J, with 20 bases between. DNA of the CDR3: TGTGCCAGCAGTAAAACAGGGAAAGTCGGGGACTACACCTTC. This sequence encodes CASSKTGKVGDYTF.

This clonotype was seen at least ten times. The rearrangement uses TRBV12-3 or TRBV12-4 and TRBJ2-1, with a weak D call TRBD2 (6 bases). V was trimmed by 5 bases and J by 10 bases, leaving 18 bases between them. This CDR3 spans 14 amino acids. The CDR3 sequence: CASSRDAGGREQFF. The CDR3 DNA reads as TGTGCCAGCAGTCGGGACGCCGGGGGACGGGAGCAGTTCTTC.

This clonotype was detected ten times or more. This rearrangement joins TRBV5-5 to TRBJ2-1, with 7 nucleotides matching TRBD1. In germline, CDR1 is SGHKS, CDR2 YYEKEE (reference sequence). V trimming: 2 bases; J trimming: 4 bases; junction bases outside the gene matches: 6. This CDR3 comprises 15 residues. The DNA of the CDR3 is TGTGCCAGCAGCTTAAGACAGGGTGGGTACAATGAGCAGTTCTTC. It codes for CASSLRQGGYNEQFF.

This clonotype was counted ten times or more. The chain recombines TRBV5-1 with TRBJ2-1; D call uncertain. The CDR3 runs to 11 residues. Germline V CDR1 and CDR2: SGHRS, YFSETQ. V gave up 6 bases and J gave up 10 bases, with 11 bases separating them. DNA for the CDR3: TGCGCCAGCACCACCGCCAGGGAGCAGTTCTTC. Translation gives CASTTAREQFF.

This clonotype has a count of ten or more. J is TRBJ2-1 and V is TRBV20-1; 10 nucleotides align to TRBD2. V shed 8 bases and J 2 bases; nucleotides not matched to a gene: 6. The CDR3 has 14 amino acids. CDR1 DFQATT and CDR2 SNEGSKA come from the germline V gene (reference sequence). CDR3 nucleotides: TGCAGTAACAGGCTAGCGGGGGCCTACAATGAGCAGTTCTTC. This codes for CSNRLAGAYNEQFF.

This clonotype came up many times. Here the CDR3 DNA reads TGTGCGGCGGGTCAGCCCCAGCATTTT. Translation: CAAGQPQHF. This sequence joins TRBV7-9 and TRBJ1-5; D gene ambiguous. Germline V gene sequence: CDR1 SEHNR, CDR2 FQNEAQ (reference sequence). The CDR3 length is 9 residues.

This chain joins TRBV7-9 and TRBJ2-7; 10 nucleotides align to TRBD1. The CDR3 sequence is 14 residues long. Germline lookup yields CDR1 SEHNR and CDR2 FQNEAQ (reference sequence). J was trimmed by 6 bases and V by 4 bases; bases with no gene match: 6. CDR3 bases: TGTGCCAGCAGCTCGCCGGGACAGGGGCGCGAGCAGTACTTC. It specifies CASSSPGQGREQYF.

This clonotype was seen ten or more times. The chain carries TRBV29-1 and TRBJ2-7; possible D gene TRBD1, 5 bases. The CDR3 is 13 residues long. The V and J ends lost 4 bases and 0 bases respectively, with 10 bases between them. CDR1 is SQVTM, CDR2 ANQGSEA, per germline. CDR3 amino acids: CSVGGQNSYEQYF. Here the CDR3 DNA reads TGCAGCGTTGGGGGCCAGAACTCCTACGAGCAGTACTTC.

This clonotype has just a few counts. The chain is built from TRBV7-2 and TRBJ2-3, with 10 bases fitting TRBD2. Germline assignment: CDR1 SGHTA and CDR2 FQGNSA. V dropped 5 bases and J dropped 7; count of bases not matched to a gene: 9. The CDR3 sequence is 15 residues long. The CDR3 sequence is CASSTASGGGNTQYF. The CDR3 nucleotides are TGTGCCAGCAGCACCGCTAGCGGGGGCGGGAATACGCAGTATTTT. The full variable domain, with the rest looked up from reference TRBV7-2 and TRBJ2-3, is GAGVSQSPSNKVTEKGKDVELRCDPISGHTALYWYRQSLGQGLEFLIYFQGNSAPDKSGLPSDRFSAERTGGSVSTLTIQRTQQEDSAVYLCASSTASGGGNTQYFGPGTRLTVL.

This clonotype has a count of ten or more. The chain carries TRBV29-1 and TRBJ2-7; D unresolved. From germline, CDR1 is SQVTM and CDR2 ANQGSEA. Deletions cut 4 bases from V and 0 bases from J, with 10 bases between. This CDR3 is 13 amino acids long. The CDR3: CSVGPGFSYEQYF. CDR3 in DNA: TGCAGCGTTGGCCCCGGTTTCTCCTACGAGCAGTACTTC.

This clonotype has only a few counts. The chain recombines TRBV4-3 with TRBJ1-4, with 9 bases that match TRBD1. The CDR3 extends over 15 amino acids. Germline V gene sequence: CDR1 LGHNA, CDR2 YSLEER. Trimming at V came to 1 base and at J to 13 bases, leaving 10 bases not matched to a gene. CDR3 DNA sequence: TGCGCCAGCAGCCAAGGGGACAGGGCTAATATGGTACTGTTTTTT. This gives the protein CASSQGDRANMVLFF.

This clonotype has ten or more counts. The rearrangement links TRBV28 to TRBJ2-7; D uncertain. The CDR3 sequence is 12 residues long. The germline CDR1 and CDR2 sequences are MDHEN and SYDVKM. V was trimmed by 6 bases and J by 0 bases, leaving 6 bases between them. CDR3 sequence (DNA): TGTGCCAGCAGGGGGAACTCCTACGAGCAGTACTTC. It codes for CASRGNSYEQYF.

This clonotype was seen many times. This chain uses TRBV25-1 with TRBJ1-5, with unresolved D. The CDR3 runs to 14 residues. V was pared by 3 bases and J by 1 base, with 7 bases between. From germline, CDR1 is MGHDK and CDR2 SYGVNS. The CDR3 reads CASSDPDSNQPQHF. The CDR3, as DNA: TGTGCCAGCAGTGACCCGGACAGCAATCAGCCCCAGCATTTT.